The rows below give T cell receptor beta chains drawn from one sample of a study of T cells in Graves' hyperthyroidism and ophthalmopathy. One entry per CDR3 protein results from TCRdb running MiXCR on the multiplex PCR reads. Counted here are 600,000 or so distinct CDR3 sequences, approximately 15% occurring once; the ten biggest clones make up approximately 6.4%. Sequenced: blood. These receptors came from a woman aged 18-30 years with Graves' ophthalmopathy. Both conserved end residues are part of each CDR3. Each record gives: CDR3 length, D gene, J gene, clone size, V gene, CDR3 DNA, CDR3 protein. D genes are given only for firm matches. Clone size appears in some rows only: once, few, many, or a class for an expanded clone.

>16|TRBD2|TRBJ2-7|many|TRBV30
TGTGCCTGGAGTGTACCAGCTAGCGGGAGACCTAGCGAGCAGTACTTC
CAWSVPASGRPSEQYF
>15|TRBD2|TRBJ2-7|many|TRBV18
TGTGCCAGCTCACCACCGGGACTAGCGGGAGTCGAGCAGTACTTC
CASSPPGLAGVEQYF
>16|-|TRBJ2-7|few|TRBV6-1
TGTGCCAGCACCTGGACCACCCTGGGGAGCTCCTACGAGCAGTACTTC
CASTWTTLGSSYEQYF
>14|-|TRBJ1-4|few|TRBV28
TGTGCCAGCAGTCCCGGGGATCTTAATGAAAAACTGTTTTTT
CASSPGDLNEKLFF
>15|-|TRBJ1-1|-|TRBV9
TGTGCCAGCAGCGTAAGGACCGAGGGAAGGACTGAAGCTTTCTTT
CASSVRTEGRTEAFF
>15|TRBD2|TRBJ2-5|many|TRBV5-1
TGCGCCAGCAGCTTGGTGCGGGAGGGCAAAGAGACCCAGTACTTC
CASSLVREGKETQYF
>15|-|TRBJ1-2|-|TRBV27
TGTGCCAGCAGTTTCGTTGGACAGCGAGGAGGTGGCTACACCTTC
CASSFVGQRGGGYTF
>16|TRBD1|TRBJ2-2|few|TRBV11-2
TGTGCCAGCAGCTTAGTCAGGGGGCCCAACACCGGGGAGCTGTTTTTT
CASSLVRGPNTGELFF
>18|TRBD1|TRBJ2-1|many|TRBV5-8
TGTGCCAGCAGCTCGACGAAGACAGGGCCCATTCTTGTTAATGAGCAGTTCTTC
CASSSTKTGPILVNEQFF
>14|-|TRBJ2-5|many|TRBV6-5
TGTGCCAGCAGTTACTCTACACAGCAAGAGACCCAGTACTTC
CASSYSTQQETQYF
>14|-|TRBJ2-2|many|TRBV19
TGTGCCAGTAGTACCTTTTCAGGGATCGGGGAGCTGTTTTTT
CASSTFSGIGELFF
>14|-|TRBJ2-5|many|TRBV2
TGTGCCAGCAACCGGGATGGGATGCAAGAGACCCAGTACTTC
CASNRDGMQETQYF
>20|TRBD2|TRBJ2-6|many|TRBV27
TGTGCCAGCAGTTTATCGGGGACTAGCGGGAGGGTGGCTGGGGCCAACGTCCTGACTTTC
CASSLSGTSGRVAGANVLTF
>14|-|TRBJ2-2|many|TRBV28
TGTGCCAGCACCTCAGGGTTGGGCACCGGGGAGCTGTTTTTT
CASTSGLGTGELFF
>13|TRBD1|TRBJ1-2|few|TRBV6-2/TRBV6-3
TGTGCCAGCAGCAGACAGGGGGCCTATGGCTACACCTTC
CASSRQGAYGYTF
>16|-|TRBJ2-1|many|TRBV5-1
TGCGCCAGCAGCGTGGGCGGGACTTTCAGATACAATGAGCAGTTCTTC
CASSVGGTFRYNEQFF